A single sample gave rise to the 24 T cell receptor beta chains below, sequenced in a study of T-cell memory formation after mild COVID-19. TCRdb used MiXCR to reprocess the 5' RACE reads, holding one entry per CDR3 protein. This sample has 400,000 or so distinct CDR3 sequences, with around 21% found just once. The sequencing sample was made of PBMCs or a T cell subset sorted from them (not recorded which). These receptors all come from an adult woman who had mild COVID-19 (a few samples of this study predate the infection). Cell type and time point are not known.

In this sample, this clonotype turned up a few times. This rearrangement joins TRBV29-1 to TRBJ2-1, with 7 bases identical to TRBD2. The CDR3 spans 16 residues. Germline CDR1 reads SQVTM; CDR2 reads ANQGSEA. With V trimmed by 6 bases and J by 0 bases, 11 bases remained unmatched. The chain's CDR3 is CSVGGGAGNSYNEQFF. The CDR3, as DNA: TGCAGCGTGGGGGGTGGAGCGGGAAACTCCTACAATGAGCAGTTCTTC.

Concerning this clonotype itself: An end of the junction differs from the germline gene, which may be a read error. V is TRBV7-7 and J is TRBJ2-5; the match to TRBD1 covers 8 bases. The CDR3 length is 15 residues. CDR1 and CDR2 (germline): SSHAT, FNYEAQ (reference sequence). The CDR3 here is CASSYGTGTMETQYF. CDR3 bases: TGTGCTAGCAGCTACGGGACAGGAACGATGGAGACCCAGTACTTC.

This sequence joins TRBV27 and TRBJ2-3; 9 bases line up with TRBD1. This CDR3 has 14 residues. Germline trimming cut 2 bases from V and 5 bases from J; bases unmatched to any gene: 2. Per germline, CDR1 MNHEY and CDR2 SMNVEV (reference sequence). CDR3 bases: TGTGCCAGCAGTTTAACGACAGGGGGAGATACGCAGTATTTT. Protein sequence: CASSLTTGGDTQYF.

This clonotype has only one observation. The gene calls are TRBV11-2 and TRBJ2-1; 7 positions match TRBD2. Trimming took 2 bases from V and 5 from J; bases not matched to a gene: 3. CDR1 is SGHAT and CDR2 is FQNNGV in the germline V gene. The length of the CDR3 is 14 residues. CDR3 sequence: CASSLRGLNNEQFF. CDR3 nucleotide sequence: TGTGCCAGCAGCTTACGGGGACTAAACAATGAGCAGTTCTTC.

This clonotype appeared a few times. The chain recombines TRBV5-1 with TRBJ2-1; D is undetermined. V gave up 1 base and J gave up 5 bases, with 7 bases separating them. Germline V gene data show CDR1 as SGHRS and CDR2 as YFSETQ. The CDR3 loop spans 13 amino acids. The chain's CDR3 is CASSLSRNNEQFF. The DNA for the CDR3 is TGCGCCAGCAGCTTGTCGCGGAACAATGAGCAGTTCTTC.

The chain carries TRBV7-2 and TRBJ2-3, with D perhaps being TRBD1 or TRBD2 (5 bases each). V dropped 6 bases and J dropped 1 base, with 14 bases sitting between them. The CDR3 totals 15 residues. Germline V gene data show CDR1 as SGHTA and CDR2 as FQGNSA. The CDR3 is CASSPGPKGTDTQYF. The CDR3, as DNA: TGTGCCAGCAGTCCGGGGCCCAAGGGCACAGATACGCAGTATTTT.

This clonotype was recorded at least ten times. CDR3 protein: CASSLVSQETQYF. The CDR3 region has the DNA TGTGCCAGCAGTTTAGTTAGCCAAGAGACCCAGTACTTC. The chain recombines TRBV5-4 with TRBJ2-5; D uncertain. V was clipped by 5 bases and J by 1 base, with 9 bases between them. CDR3 length equals 13 residues. Germline values: CDR1 SGHNT, CDR2 YYREEE (reference sequence).

This sequence joins TRBV3-1 and TRBJ2-7, with 12 positions matching TRBD2. The germline CDR1 and CDR2 sequences are LGHDT and YNNKEL (reference sequence). CDR3 size: 14 residues. Trimming at V came to 7 bases and at J to 6 bases, leaving 7 bases not matched to a gene. Here the CDR3 reads CASTYLAGGSEQYF. For the CDR3, the DNA is TGTGCCAGCACCTATCTAGCGGGAGGGTCCGAGCAGTACTTC.

V is TRBV7-9 and J is TRBJ2-7, with TRBD1 matching over 10 bases. This CDR3 is built from 16 residues. Germline CDR1 and CDR2: SEHNR and FQNEAQ (reference sequence). V shed 1 base, J shed 5 bases, and the junction held 8 bases outside the gene matches. The DNA for the CDR3 is TGTGCCAGCAGCTTAGAGTTTGGGACAGGGGCTCACGAGCAGTACTTC. Translating gives CASSLEFGTGAHEQYF.

The chain employs TRBV7-2 and TRBJ1-2; TRBD1 matches 9 bases. Per germline, CDR1 SGHTA and CDR2 FQGNSA. The length of the CDR3 is 19 residues. With 2 bases clipped from V and 1 base from J, the junction kept 14 bases outside the gene matches. The CDR3 region has the DNA TGTGCCAGCAGCTTATCCTCCGTCCCGGGACAGGGCGGTAACTATGGCTACACCTTC. Encoded protein: CASSLSSVPGQGGNYGYTF.

This clonotype was recorded many times. The gene calls are TRBV7-9 and TRBJ2-3, with D tentatively TRBD2 (5 bases). The germline V and J ends were trimmed by 4 bases and 4 bases, with 6 bases remaining between them. The germline gives CDR1 SEHNR, CDR2 FQNEAQ (reference sequence). The CDR3 length is 12 residues. CDR3 nucleotide sequence: TGTGCCAGCAGCTCCGGGGCAGATACGCAGTATTTT. Residues: CASSSGADTQYF.

The sample holds a few counts of this clonotype. V gene TRBV6-6 combines with J gene TRBJ1-5; D may be TRBD1 (5 bases). V gave up 6 bases and J gave up 4 bases, with 7 bases separating them. Germline assignment: CDR1 MNHNY and CDR2 SVGAGI (reference sequence). This CDR3 region has 12 residues. The CDR3 DNA reads TGTGCCAGCAGGACAGAGAATCAGCCCCAGCATTTT. Its translation is CASRTENQPQHF.

The J gene is TRBJ2-1, the V gene TRBV7-2; the match to TRBD2 covers 7 bases. CDR3 size: 15 residues. The V gene end was trimmed by 2 bases and the J gene end by 2 bases; junction bases not matched to a gene: 3. Germline CDR1 is SGHTA and CDR2 is FQGNSA. CDR3 residues: CASSLTRGTYNEQFF. CDR3 DNA sequence: TGTGCCAGCAGCTTAACGCGGGGGACCTACAATGAGCAGTTCTTC. The full variable domain, with the rest looked up from reference TRBV7-2 and TRBJ2-1, is GAGVSQSPSNKVTEKGKDVELRCDPISGHTALYWYRQSLGQGLEFLIYFQGNSAPDKSGLPSDRFSAERTGGSVSTLTIQRTQQEDSAVYLCASSLTRGTYNEQFFGPGTRLTVL.

This chain joins TRBV12-3 or TRBV12-4 and TRBJ2-7; D remains unclear. CDR3 length equals 13 residues. V lost 3 bases to trimming and J lost 4 bases, with 10 bases between them. CDR3 DNA: TGTGCCAGCAGTTTTTCGGGTGGTTACGAGCAGTACTTC. Translation: CASSFSGGYEQYF.

The chain is built from TRBV12-3 or TRBV12-4 and TRBJ2-1, with TRBD2 identical over 10 bases. The V and J ends lost 7 bases and 10 bases, in that order; junction bases with no gene match: 10. CDR3 length equals 14 residues. The CDR3 here is CASNLAGAFREQFF. For the CDR3, the DNA is TGTGCCAGCAATCTAGCGGGAGCGTTCCGAGAGCAGTTCTTC.

The chain is built from TRBV19 and TRBJ1-2; 9 bases are shared with TRBD1. CDR3 size: 17 residues. Losses at the gene ends were 8 bases for V and 2 bases for J; bases not matched to a gene: 15. In germline, CDR1 is LNHDA, CDR2 SQIVND (reference sequence). CDR3 nucleotides: TGTGCCAGTCGACCCGTCGGGGGACAGGGCTCGAACTATGGCTACACCTTC. Residues: CASRPVGGQGSNYGYTF.

The table lists this clonotype with many counts. The chain is built from TRBV29-1 and TRBJ1-2, with D unresolved. The CDR3 covers 14 residues. Trimming took 0 bases from V and 0 from J, leaving 8 bases between them. CDR1 and CDR2 (germline): SQVTM, ANQGSEA. CDR3 coding DNA: TGCAGCGTTGAAGATGGGCGAGCTAACTATGGCTACACCTTC. Amino acids: CSVEDGRANYGYTF.

The V call is TRBV5-4, the J call TRBJ2-1, with 9 nucleotides matching TRBD2. The CDR3 length is 15 residues. V shed 2 bases and J 5 bases; nucleotides not matched to a gene: 5. Germline CDR1 SGHNT, CDR2 YYREEE (reference sequence). CDR3 amino acids: CASSFLRLADNEQFF. CDR3 sequence (DNA): TGTGCCAGCAGCTTTCTGAGACTAGCGGACAATGAGCAGTTCTTC.

The chain recombines TRBV4-1 with TRBJ1-2; TRBD1 aligns across 7 bases. After removal of 2 bases from V and 8 bases from J, the junction contained 14 bases not matched to a gene. Germline loops: CDR1 MGHRA, CDR2 YSYEKL. This CDR3 is built from 16 residues. The CDR3 DNA follows: TGCGCCAGCAGCCAACCAAAGGAAGGGGGCGCGGGAGGCTACACCTTC. This sequence encodes CASSQPKEGGAGGYTF.

The V gene is TRBV7-2, the J gene TRBJ1-2; D unresolved. This CDR3 has 14 residues. Looked up from germline, CDR1 is SGHTA and CDR2 is FQGNSA. The ends were cut back, 3 bases at V and 7 bases at J, with 15 bases in the middle. For the CDR3, the DNA is TGTGCCAGCAGCTTGATCGTCCTCTCTAGTGGCTACACCTTC. It yields the protein CASSLIVLSSGYTF.

There are a few counts of this clonotype. The rearrangement uses TRBV28 and TRBJ2-7, with D uncertain. The V and J ends lost 6 bases and 6 bases respectively, with 15 bases between them. The CDR3 spans 13 residues. Per the germline V gene, CDR1 is MDHEN and CDR2 is SYDVKM. As DNA, the CDR3 is TGTGCCAGCAGAGACTCGTTACTGGCCGAGCAGTACTTC. It specifies CASRDSLLAEQYF.

The rearrangement uses TRBV12-3 or TRBV12-4 and TRBJ2-5; D possibly corresponds to TRBD1 (5 bases). This CDR3 spans 15 amino acids. V lost 5 bases, J lost 5 bases, and 18 bases lay in between. CDR3 residues: CASSVWPKGDETQYF. The CDR3 region has the DNA TGTGCCAGCAGTGTCTGGCCCAAAGGGGATGAGACCCAGTACTTC.

This clonotype was picked up a small number of times. The rearrangement links TRBV9 to TRBJ2-7, with 11 positions matching TRBD1. Trimming at V came to 2 bases and at J to 2 bases, leaving 6 bases not matched to a gene. CDR1 is SGDLS, CDR2 YYNGEE, per germline. There are 16 residues in the CDR3. CDR3 DNA: TGTGCCAGCAGCGTTTCGGACAGGGGGCCTACCTACGAGCAGTACTTC. This sequence encodes CASSVSDRGPTYEQYF.

This rearrangement joins TRBV15 to TRBJ2-7; no firm D call. Trimming removed 4 bases at V and 2 bases at J, with 12 bases between. There are 14 residues in the CDR3. The germline gives CDR1 LNHNV, CDR2 YYDKDF (reference sequence). CDR3 in amino acids: CATSIPGRPYEQYF. CDR3 nucleotide sequence: TGTGCCACCAGCATTCCCGGGCGTCCCTACGAGCAGTACTTC.